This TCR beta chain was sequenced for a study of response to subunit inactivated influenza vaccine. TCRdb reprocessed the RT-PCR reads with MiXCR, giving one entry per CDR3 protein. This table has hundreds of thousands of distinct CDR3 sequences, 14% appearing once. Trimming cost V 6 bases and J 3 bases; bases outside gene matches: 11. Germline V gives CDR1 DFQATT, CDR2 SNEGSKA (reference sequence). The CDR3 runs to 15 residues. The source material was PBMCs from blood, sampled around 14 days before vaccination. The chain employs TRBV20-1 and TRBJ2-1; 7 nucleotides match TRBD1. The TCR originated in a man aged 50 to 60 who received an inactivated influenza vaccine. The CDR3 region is CSAAIRTGIYNEQFF. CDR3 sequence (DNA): TGCAGTGCCGCCATCCGGACAGGCATCTACAATGAGCAGTTCTTC.